These 29 T cell receptor beta chains came from one sample sequenced in a study of immune cell composition in non-small cell lung cancer. TCRdb's copy holds only in-frame clones and misses some; the assay was immunoSEQ multiplex PCR. The profile shows thousands of clones, approximately 83% of them singletons. The sample taken for sequencing was lung tumor tissue. The source of these receptors is a human donor with non-small cell lung cancer.

J is TRBJ1-2 and V is TRBV27; D gene ambiguous. Germline CDR1 reads MNHEY; CDR2 reads SMNVEV (reference sequence). The V end was cut by 6 bases, the J end by 3 bases, with 5 bases between. This CDR3 has 11 amino acids. The CDR3 coding sequence is TGTGCCAGCAGGTCATACTATGGCTACACCTTC. It specifies CASRSYYGYTF.

The V gene is TRBV5-4, the J gene TRBJ1-1; D gene ambiguous. V gave up 5 bases and J gave up 3 bases, with 17 bases separating them. Germline V gene lookup returns CDR1 SGHNT and CDR2 YYREEE (reference sequence). This CDR3 has 15 residues. This chain's CDR3 is CASSPGNARDTEAFF. CDR3 bases: TGTGCCAGCAGTCCGGGGAATGCTCGGGACACTGAAGCTTTCTTT.

This clone was found once. The chain is built from TRBV7-3 and TRBJ2-5, with D maybe TRBD1 (6 bases). The germline V gene encodes CDR1 SGHTA and CDR2 FQGTGA. The germline V and J ends were trimmed by 4 bases and 1 base, with 13 bases remaining between them. This CDR3 is built from 15 residues. CDR3 nucleotide sequence: TGTGCCAGCAGCTCGACAGGTTCTCTCCAAGAGACCCAGTACTTC. It codes for CASSSTGSLQETQYF. Looking up the rest from reference TRBV7-3 and TRBJ2-5 gives the full variable domain: GAGVSQTPSNKVTEKGKYVELRCDPISGHTALYWYRQSLGQGPEFLIYFQGTGAADDSGLPNDRFFAVRPEGSVSTLKIQRTERGDSAVYLCASSSTGSLQETQYFGPGTRLLVL.

Of note for this clone: A far bigger clonotype differs at one base, so this is likely a read error. The V gene is TRBV4-2, the J gene TRBJ2-5; TRBD2 agrees at 11 bases. CDR3 size: 16 residues. After removal of 2 bases from V and 5 bases from J, the junction contained 7 bases not matched to a gene. Germline CDR1 is LGHNA and CDR2 is YNFKEQ. As DNA, the CDR3 is TGTGCCAGCAGCCAATTAGCGGGAGGGCCCGAGGAGACCCAGTACTTC. Its translation: CASSQLAGGPEETQYF.

This clone was recorded once. V is TRBV7-3 and J is TRBJ2-2; D is ambiguous. The CDR3 covers 11 residues. V dropped 4 bases and J dropped 7 bases, with 4 bases sitting between them. The V gene's germline CDR1 is SGHTA and CDR2 FQGTGA. The chain's CDR3 is CASSSGGELFF. CDR3 in DNA: TGTGCCAGCAGCTCCGGCGGGGAGCTGTTTTTT. Variable domain in full (rest from reference TRBV7-3 and TRBJ2-2): GAGVSQTPSNKVTEKGKYVELRCDPISGHTALYWYRQSLGQGPEFLIYFQGTGAADDSGLPNDRFFAVRPEGSVSTLKIQRTERGDSAVYLCASSSGGELFFGEGSRLTVL.

This clone was observed a handful of times. J is TRBJ2-7 and V is TRBV18; TRBD2 matches at 9 bases. The CDR3 is 14 amino acids. The junction had 3 bases not matched to a gene; V was cut back by 6 bases and J by 0 bases. CDR1 is KGHSH, CDR2 LQKENI, per germline. Written as DNA, the CDR3 is TGTGCCAGCTCCCCTAGCGGGGTCTCCTACGAGCAGTACTTC. It encodes CASSPSGVSYEQYF.

The V and J genes are TRBV4-2 and TRBJ2-1; 9 bases fit TRBD2. The CDR3 loop spans 18 amino acids. Trimming took 0 bases from V and 8 from J; bases not matched to a gene: 14. Germline-derived CDR1 and CDR2 are LGHNA and YNFKEQ. The CDR3 coding sequence is TGTGCCAGCAGCCAAGATCCATTTAAACCTAGCGGGATGTATGAGCAGTTCTTC. Encoded protein: CASSQDPFKPSGMYEQFF.

This chain connects TRBV10-3 to TRBJ2-7; D is possibly TRBD1 (6 bases). The CDR3 covers 14 residues. Germline lookup yields CDR1 ENHRY and CDR2 SYGVKD. Trimming shortened V by 3 bases and J by 1 base, and 10 bases separated the two germline ends. CDR3 sequence reads: CAISDTGSSYEQYF. CDR3 in DNA: TGTGCCATCAGTGATACAGGGTCTTCCTACGAGCAGTACTTC.

This chain connects TRBV28 to TRBJ2-7, with a tentative D call TRBD1 (6 bases). There are 16 residues in the CDR3. Deletions cut 3 bases from V and 0 bases from J, with 15 bases between. CDR1 and CDR2 from the germline V gene are MDHEN and SYDVKM. This CDR3 reads CASSFLVQGHSYEQYF. CDR3 DNA: TGTGCCAGCAGTTTTCTCGTTCAGGGGCACTCCTACGAGCAGTACTTC.

J is TRBJ2-1 and V is TRBV27; maybe TRBD2 (5 bases). This CDR3 region has 16 residues. The V end lost 2 bases, the J end lost 2 bases, and 13 bases lay between the germline ends. In germline, CDR1 is MNHEY, CDR2 SMNVEV (reference sequence). CDR3 residues: CASSLELGDPYNEQFF. The CDR3 nucleotides read TGTGCCAGCAGTTTAGAGTTGGGAGACCCCTACAATGAGCAGTTCTTC.

The chain carries TRBV28 and TRBJ2-3; 11 bases fit TRBD2. Germline trimming cut 2 bases from V and 5 bases from J; bases unmatched to any gene: 9. CDR1 MDHEN and CDR2 SYDVKM come from the germline V gene. The CDR3 is 17 residues long. In nucleotides, the CDR3 is TGTGCCAGCAGTTTAAGGGGGGTTCTAGCGGGAGGAGATACGCAGTATTTT. Translated, it gives CASSLRGVLAGGDTQYF.

The DNA for the CDR3 is TGTGCCACCAGCAGAAATTCGGGACAGGGGGAAAATGAGCAGTTCTTC. This sequence encodes CATSRNSGQGENEQFF. The rearrangement links TRBV15 to TRBJ2-1, with 11 bases matching TRBD1. The V gene end was trimmed by 2 bases and the J gene end by 7 bases; junction bases not matched to a gene: 7. Germline CDR1 and CDR2: LNHNV and YYDKDF (reference sequence). This CDR3 is 16 amino acids long.

The V gene is TRBV5-1, the J gene TRBJ1-5; 7 nucleotides line up with TRBD1. The CDR3 covers 14 residues. CDR1 is SGHRS and CDR2 is YFSETQ in the germline V gene. V trimming: 3 bases; J trimming: 3 bases; junction bases outside the gene matches: 3. CDR3 sequence reads: CASSYDRDNQPQHF. In DNA form, the CDR3 reads TGCGCCAGCAGCTACGACAGGGACAATCAGCCCCAGCATTTT.

The genes are TRBV19 and TRBJ2-7, with TRBD2 identical over 16 bases. CDR1 is LNHDA and CDR2 is SQIVND in the germline V gene (reference sequence). The length of the CDR3 is 18 residues. Trimming removed 6 bases from V and 5 bases from J; junction bases left unmatched: 13. For the CDR3, the DNA is TGTGCCAGTAGCTTCACCGGGACTAGCGGGAGGGCCTCTCACGAGCAGTACTTC. Translating it yields CASSFTGTSGRASHEQYF.

The J gene is TRBJ1-5, the V gene TRBV7-9; TRBD1 aligns across 11 bases. The CDR3 length is 16 residues. Germline loops: CDR1 SEHNR, CDR2 FQNEAQ (reference sequence). Trimming cost V 0 bases and J 4 bases; bases outside gene matches: 2. Written as DNA, the CDR3 is TGTGCCAGCAGCTTAGCGGGACAGGGGGAGAATCAGCCCCAGCATTTT. Translating gives CASSLAGQGENQPQHF.

The genes are TRBV6-6 and TRBJ2-7; the match to TRBD2 covers 7 bases. CDR3 length equals 15 residues. Losses at the gene ends were 5 bases for V and 1 base for J; bases not matched to a gene: 8. Germline V lookup: CDR1 MNHNY, CDR2 SVGAGI (reference sequence). The CDR3 loop reads CASSGLAVASYEQYF. The CDR3 bases are TGTGCCAGCAGTGGTCTAGCGGTAGCTTCCTACGAGCAGTACTTC.

The rearrangement uses TRBV9 and TRBJ2-5; 8 bases map to TRBD2. CDR1 SGDLS and CDR2 YYNGEE come from the germline V gene. This CDR3 has 16 amino acids. Losses at the gene ends were 0 bases for V and 4 bases for J; bases not matched to a gene: 8. The CDR3, as DNA: TGTGCCAGCAGCGTAGGTTCCAGCGGGAGAGGAGAGACCCAGTACTTC. Translating gives CASSVGSSGRGETQYF.

In this sample, this clone turned up once. CDR3 bases: TGCGCCAGCAGTTACAGGGCTGAGGTGAGTCAGCCCCAGCATTTT. Translating gives CASSYRAEVSQPQHF. The V and J genes are TRBV10-2 and TRBJ1-5; D is perhaps TRBD1 (6 bases). Germline loops: CDR1 WSHSY, CDR2 SAAADI. Between the trimmed V and J ends, which lost 5 bases and 6 bases, there was a span of 17 bases. CDR3 length: 15 amino acids.

This clone was detected once. The rearrangement uses TRBV5-1 and TRBJ2-5, with 8 bases fitting TRBD1. Germline CDR1 reads SGHRS; CDR2 reads YFSETQ. The CDR3 is 16 amino acids. Trimming cost V 5 bases and J 4 bases; bases outside gene matches: 13. CDR3 DNA: TGCGCCAGCAGTATCCGGGACAGGTGGCGGATAGAGACCCAGTACTTC. Translated: CASSIRDRWRIETQYF.

V is TRBV30 and J is TRBJ2-4; D may be TRBD2 (6 bases). The CDR3 covers 15 residues. Trimming shortened V by 7 bases and J by 2 bases, and 18 bases separated the two germline ends. Per germline, CDR1 GTSNPN and CDR2 SVGIG (reference sequence). DNA for the CDR3: TGTGCCTCCGAAGCCCCGGAGGGAACCAAAAACATTCAGTACTTC. This translates into CASEAPEGTKNIQYF. The complete variable domain, with remaining parts taken from reference TRBV30 and TRBJ2-4, reads SQTIHQWPATLVQPVGSPLSLECTVEGTSNPNLYWYRQAAGRGLQLLFYSVGIGQISSEVPQNLSASRPQDRQFILSSKKLLLSDSGFYLCASEAPEGTKNIQYFGAGTRLSVL.

This clone was observed a few times. CDR3 in amino acids: CASSLLAGGQSTQYF. The CDR3 nucleotides read TGTGCCAGCAGCTTACTAGCGGGAGGGCAGAGCACCCAGTACTTC. The chain has TRBV7-3 and TRBJ2-5, with 12 bases identical to TRBD2. The CDR3 contains 15 residues. The J segment lost 8 bases and the V segment lost 2 bases, leaving 6 bases of the junction unmatched. Germline CDR1 reads SGHTA; CDR2 reads FQGTGA.

The chain links TRBV2 to TRBJ1-1; TRBD1 matches at 12 bases. Germline lookup yields CDR1 SNHLY and CDR2 FYNNEI. The CDR3 is 17 amino acids. V shed 3 bases and J 4 bases; nucleotides not matched to a gene: 9. CDR3 loop: CASSDWGQGALGTEAFF. The DNA of the CDR3 is TGTGCCAGCAGTGACTGGGGACAGGGGGCGTTGGGCACTGAAGCTTTCTTT.

The chain's CDR3 is CASSERQFLLNEQYF. CDR3 sequence (DNA): TGTGCCAGCAGTGAACGTCAATTCCTCCTAAACGAGCAGTACTTC. The rearrangement joins TRBV2 to TRBJ2-7; no reliable D call. Looked up from germline, CDR1 is SNHLY and CDR2 is FYNNEI. This CDR3 comprises 15 residues. Trimming took 2 bases from V and 5 from J, leaving 16 bases between them.

The J gene is TRBJ1-1, the V gene TRBV30, with 9 bases lining up with TRBD1. The J segment lost 4 bases and the V segment lost 3 bases, leaving 6 bases of the junction unmatched. Germline V gives CDR1 GTSNPN, CDR2 SVGIG (reference sequence). The CDR3 runs to 14 residues. The CDR3 nucleotides read TGTGCCTGGAGGGGGACAGGGTGGGCCACTGAAGCTTTCTTT. Its protein is CAWRGTGWATEAFF.

The chain combines TRBV28 with TRBJ2-7, with 7 nucleotides matching TRBD2. This CDR3 has 15 amino acids. J lost 3 bases, V lost 3 bases, and 8 bases had no gene match. The germline V gene encodes CDR1 MDHEN and CDR2 SYDVKM. The CDR3 is CASSFLAGESYEQYF. CDR3 sequence (DNA): TGTGCCAGCAGTTTTCTTGCGGGAGAAAGCTACGAGCAGTACTTC.

Regarding this clone: Compared with germline, one end of the junction differs, possibly owing to a read error. The rearrangement joins TRBV25-1 to TRBJ2-7, with 8 bases identical to TRBD2. The CDR3 is made up of 15 amino acids. The germline V gene encodes CDR1 MGHDK and CDR2 SYGVNS. The CDR3 nucleotides are TGTGCCAGCAGTGAAAGCGGGAGTCCCTCCCACGAGCAGTACTTC. It translates to CASSESGSPSHEQYF.

This clone appeared a few times. The V gene is TRBV29-1, the J gene TRBJ2-7; 7 bases are shared with TRBD1. The CDR3 runs to 13 residues. Germline values: CDR1 SQVTM, CDR2 ANQGSEA. The junction had 10 bases not matched to a gene; V was cut back by 5 bases and J by 6 bases. The CDR3 sequence: CSVSGQILLEQYF. In DNA, the CDR3 is TGCAGCGTTTCGGGACAGATCCTACTCGAGCAGTACTTC.

The J gene is TRBJ1-1, the V gene TRBV28; 9 nucleotides line up with TRBD1. Per the germline V gene, CDR1 is MDHEN and CDR2 is SYDVKM. V lost 7 bases, J lost 1 base, and 13 bases stayed unmatched. The CDR3 loop spans 17 amino acids. CDR3 protein: CASTPKGTGRGNTEAFF. The CDR3 coding sequence is TGTGCCAGCACCCCAAAAGGGACAGGGCGGGGGAACACTGAAGCTTTCTTT.

This rearrangement joins TRBV18 to TRBJ2-2; D is possibly TRBD2 (5 bases). V lost 2 bases and J lost 3, with 13 bases in between. CDR1 and CDR2 from the germline V gene are KGHSH and LQKENI. The CDR3 extends over 16 amino acids. CDR3: CASSPSSGSYTGELFF. The CDR3 DNA reads TGTGCCAGCTCACCAAGCAGCGGATCATACACCGGGGAGCTGTTTTTT.